The table lists the clone carrying this TCR beta chain with many counts. V gave up 3 bases and J gave up 6 bases; unmatched junction bases: 6. Germline V CDR1 and CDR2: DFQATT, SNEGSKA (reference sequence). The CDR3 is 15 residues long. This entry comes from a study of T cells in Graves' hyperthyroidism and ophthalmopathy. Overall study: The initial diagnosis was the point when peripheral blood was collected, ahead of any treatment.

RNA transcripts yielded amplified TCR beta CDR3 regions. First-round RT-PCR targeting the TCR CDR3 was performed with the HTBI primer set. TCRdb recomputed calls from the multiplex PCR reads with MiXCR, one row per CDR3 protein. The data hold 300,000 to 400,000 distinct CDR3 sequences, with under 25% observed a single time. The authors deemed Graves' hyperthyroidism stable absent ophthalmopathy progression within 18 months. The study excluded patients with uncontrolled infection, other autoimmune disease, pregnancy or lactation. The PBMCs were sourced from fresh peripheral blood (more than 8.5 ml). The TCR comes from a woman aged 45-59 years with Graves' hyperthyroidism. V and J are TRBV20-1 and TRBJ2-1, with TRBD2 matching 12 bases. The sample was blood. The CDR3 sequence is CSASGLAGRLNEQFF. DNA for the CDR3: TGCAGTGCTAGTGGACTAGCGGGGAGACTCAATGAGCAGTTCTTC.